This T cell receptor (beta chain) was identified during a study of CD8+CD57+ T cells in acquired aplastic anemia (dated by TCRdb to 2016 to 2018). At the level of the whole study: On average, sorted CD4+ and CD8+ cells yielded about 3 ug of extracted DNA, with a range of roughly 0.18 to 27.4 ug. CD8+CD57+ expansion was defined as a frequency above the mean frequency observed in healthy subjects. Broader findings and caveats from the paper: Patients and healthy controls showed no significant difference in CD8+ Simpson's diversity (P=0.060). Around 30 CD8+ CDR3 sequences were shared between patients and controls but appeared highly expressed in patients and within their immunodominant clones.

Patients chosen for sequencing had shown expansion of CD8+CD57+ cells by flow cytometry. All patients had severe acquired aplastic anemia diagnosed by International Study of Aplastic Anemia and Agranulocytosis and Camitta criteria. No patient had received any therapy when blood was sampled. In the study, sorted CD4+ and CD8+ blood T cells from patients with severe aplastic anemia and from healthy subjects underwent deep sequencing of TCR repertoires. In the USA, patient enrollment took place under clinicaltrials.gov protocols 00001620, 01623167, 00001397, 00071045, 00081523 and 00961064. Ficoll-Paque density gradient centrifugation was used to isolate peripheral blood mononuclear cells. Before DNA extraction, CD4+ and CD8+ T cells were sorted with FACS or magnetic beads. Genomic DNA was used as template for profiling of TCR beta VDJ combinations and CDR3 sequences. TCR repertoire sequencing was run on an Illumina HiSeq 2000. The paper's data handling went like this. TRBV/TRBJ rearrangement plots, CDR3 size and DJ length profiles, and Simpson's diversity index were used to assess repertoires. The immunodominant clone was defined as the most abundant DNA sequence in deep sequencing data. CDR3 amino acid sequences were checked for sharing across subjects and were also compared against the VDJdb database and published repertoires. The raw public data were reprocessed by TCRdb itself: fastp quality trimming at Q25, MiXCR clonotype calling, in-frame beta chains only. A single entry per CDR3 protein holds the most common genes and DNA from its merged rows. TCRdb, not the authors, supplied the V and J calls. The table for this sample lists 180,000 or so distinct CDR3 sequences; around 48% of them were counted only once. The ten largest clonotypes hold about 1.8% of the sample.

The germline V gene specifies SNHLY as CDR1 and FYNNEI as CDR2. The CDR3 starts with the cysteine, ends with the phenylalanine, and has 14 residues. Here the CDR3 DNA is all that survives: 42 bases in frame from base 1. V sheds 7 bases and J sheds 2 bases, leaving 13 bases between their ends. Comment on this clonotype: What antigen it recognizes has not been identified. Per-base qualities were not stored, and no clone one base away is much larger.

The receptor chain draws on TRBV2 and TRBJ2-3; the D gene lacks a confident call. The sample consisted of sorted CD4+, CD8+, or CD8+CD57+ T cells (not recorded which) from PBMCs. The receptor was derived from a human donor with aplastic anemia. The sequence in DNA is TGTGCCAGCATCTGGAGCTCTGCCACAGATACGCAGTATTTT. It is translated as CASIWSSATDTQYF.